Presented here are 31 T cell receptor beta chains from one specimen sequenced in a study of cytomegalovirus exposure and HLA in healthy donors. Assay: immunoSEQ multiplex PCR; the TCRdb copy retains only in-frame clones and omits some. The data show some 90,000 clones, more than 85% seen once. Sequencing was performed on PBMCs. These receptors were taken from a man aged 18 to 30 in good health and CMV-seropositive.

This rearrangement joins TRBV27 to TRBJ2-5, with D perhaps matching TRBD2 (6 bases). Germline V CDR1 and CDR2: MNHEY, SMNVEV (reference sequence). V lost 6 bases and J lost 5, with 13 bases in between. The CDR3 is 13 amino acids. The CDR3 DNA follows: TGTGCCAGCAGGGGCGGGGCTGGGGAGACCCAGTACTTC. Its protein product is CASRGGAGETQYF.

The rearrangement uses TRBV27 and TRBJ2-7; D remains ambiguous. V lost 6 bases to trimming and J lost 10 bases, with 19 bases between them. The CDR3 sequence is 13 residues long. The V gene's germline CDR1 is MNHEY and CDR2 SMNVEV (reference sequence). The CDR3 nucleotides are TGTGCCAGCAGGATAGACATTACAGCTCGACAGTACTTC. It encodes CASRIDITARQYF.

CDR3 DNA sequence: TGTGCCAGCAGATCGGGGTACCAAGAGACCCAGTACTTC. It is translated as CASRSGYQETQYF. This sequence joins TRBV27 and TRBJ2-5; perhaps TRBD2 as D (5 bases). This CDR3 is built from 13 residues. The V end was cut by 6 bases, the J end by 0 bases, with 8 bases between. CDR1 is MNHEY and CDR2 is SMNVEV in the germline V gene (reference sequence).

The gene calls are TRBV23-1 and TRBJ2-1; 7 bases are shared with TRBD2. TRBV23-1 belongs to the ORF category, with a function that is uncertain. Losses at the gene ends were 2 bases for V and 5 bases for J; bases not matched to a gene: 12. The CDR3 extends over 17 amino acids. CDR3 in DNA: TGCGCCAGCAGTCAAATGGCCGAAAAGCGGGGTGACAATGAGCAGTTCTTC. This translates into CASSQMAEKRGDNEQFF.

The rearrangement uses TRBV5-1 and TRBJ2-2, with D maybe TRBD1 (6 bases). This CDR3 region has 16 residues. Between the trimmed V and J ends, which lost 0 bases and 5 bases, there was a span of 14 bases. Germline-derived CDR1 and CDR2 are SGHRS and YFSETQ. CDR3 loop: CASSLEIRGSTGELFF. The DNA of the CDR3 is TGCGCCAGCAGCTTGGAAATCAGGGGAAGTACCGGGGAGCTGTTTTTT.

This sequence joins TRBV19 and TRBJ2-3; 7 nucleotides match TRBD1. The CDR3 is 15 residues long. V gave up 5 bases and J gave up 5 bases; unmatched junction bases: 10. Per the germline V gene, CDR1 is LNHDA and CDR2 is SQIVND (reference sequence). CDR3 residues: CASSVRQGIRDTQYF. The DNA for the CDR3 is TGTGCCAGTAGTGTCCGACAGGGTATCAGAGATACGCAGTATTTT.

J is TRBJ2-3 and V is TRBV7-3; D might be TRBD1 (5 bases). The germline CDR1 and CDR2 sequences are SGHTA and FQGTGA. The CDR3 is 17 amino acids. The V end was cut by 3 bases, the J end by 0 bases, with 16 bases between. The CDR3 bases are TGTGCCAGCAGCTTGGGGCTTGGAGATCCTAGCACAGATACGCAGTATTTT. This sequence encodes CASSLGLGDPSTDTQYF.

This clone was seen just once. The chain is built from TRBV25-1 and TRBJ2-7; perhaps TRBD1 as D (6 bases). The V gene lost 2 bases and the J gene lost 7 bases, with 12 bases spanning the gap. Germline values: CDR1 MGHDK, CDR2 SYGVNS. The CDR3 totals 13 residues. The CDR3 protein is CASSELRQVEQYF. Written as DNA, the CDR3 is TGTGCCAGCAGTGAACTAAGACAGGTAGAGCAGTACTTC.

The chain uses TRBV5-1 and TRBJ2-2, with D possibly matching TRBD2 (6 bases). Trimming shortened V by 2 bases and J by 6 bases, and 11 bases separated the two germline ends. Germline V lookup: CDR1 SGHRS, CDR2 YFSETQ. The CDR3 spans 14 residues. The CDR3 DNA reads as TGCGCCAGCAGCTTTTCCGCGGGATCCGGGGAGCTGTTTTTT. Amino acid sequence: CASSFSAGSGELFF.

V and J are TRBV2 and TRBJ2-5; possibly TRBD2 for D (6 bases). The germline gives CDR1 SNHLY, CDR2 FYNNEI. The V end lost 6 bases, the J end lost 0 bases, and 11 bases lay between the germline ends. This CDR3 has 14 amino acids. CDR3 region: CASSNRGYQETQYF. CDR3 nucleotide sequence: TGTGCCAGCAGCAACCGGGGGTACCAAGAGACCCAGTACTTC.

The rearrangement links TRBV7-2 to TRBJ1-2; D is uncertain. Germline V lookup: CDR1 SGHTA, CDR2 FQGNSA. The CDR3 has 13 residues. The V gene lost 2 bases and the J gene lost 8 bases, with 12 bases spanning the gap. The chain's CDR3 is CASSLYVEAGYTF. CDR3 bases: TGTGCCAGCAGCTTATATGTGGAGGCGGGCTACACCTTC.

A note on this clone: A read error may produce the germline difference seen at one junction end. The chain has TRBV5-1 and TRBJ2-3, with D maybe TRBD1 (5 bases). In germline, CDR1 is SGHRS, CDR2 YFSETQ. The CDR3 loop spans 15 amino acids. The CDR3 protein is CASSLRQPSTDTQYF. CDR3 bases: TGCGCCAGCAGCTTGCGACAGCCCAGCACGGATACGCAGTATTTT. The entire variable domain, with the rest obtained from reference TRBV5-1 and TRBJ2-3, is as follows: KAGVTQTPRYLIKTRGQQVTLSCSPISGHRSVSWYQQTPGQGLQFLFEYFSETQRNKGNFPGRFSGRQFSNSRSEMNVSTLELGDSALYLCASSLRQPSTDTQYFGPGTRLTVL.

CDR3 nucleotide sequence: TGTGCCAGCAGTGACCTGGCAGACACCTACGAGCAGTACTTC. Translated: CASSDLADTYEQYF. V and J are TRBV25-1 and TRBJ2-7; no reliable D call. Trimming shortened V by 3 bases and J by 2 bases, and 11 bases separated the two germline ends. CDR3 length: 14 residues. Germline lookup yields CDR1 MGHDK and CDR2 SYGVNS.

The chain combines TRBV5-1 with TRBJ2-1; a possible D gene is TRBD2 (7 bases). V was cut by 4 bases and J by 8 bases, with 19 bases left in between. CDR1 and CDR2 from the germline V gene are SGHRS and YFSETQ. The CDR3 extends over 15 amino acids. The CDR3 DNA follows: TGCGCCAGCAGCCTGGGAGGGGGGGGCCTCGATGAGCAGTTCTTC. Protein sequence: CASSLGGGGLDEQFF.

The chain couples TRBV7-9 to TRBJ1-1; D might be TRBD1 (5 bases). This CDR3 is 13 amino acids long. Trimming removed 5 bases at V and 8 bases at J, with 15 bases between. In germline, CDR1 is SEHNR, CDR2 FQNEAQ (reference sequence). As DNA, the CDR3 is TGTGCCAGCAGCCCAGGTGCAGGGTCCGAAGCTTTCTTT. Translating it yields CASSPGAGSEAFF.

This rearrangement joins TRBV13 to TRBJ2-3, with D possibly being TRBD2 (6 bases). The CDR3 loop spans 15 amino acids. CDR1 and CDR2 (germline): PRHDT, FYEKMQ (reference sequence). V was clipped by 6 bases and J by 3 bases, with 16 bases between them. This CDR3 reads CASRVSREGTDTQYF. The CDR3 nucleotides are TGTGCCAGCAGAGTCTCGCGGGAAGGTACAGATACGCAGTATTTT.

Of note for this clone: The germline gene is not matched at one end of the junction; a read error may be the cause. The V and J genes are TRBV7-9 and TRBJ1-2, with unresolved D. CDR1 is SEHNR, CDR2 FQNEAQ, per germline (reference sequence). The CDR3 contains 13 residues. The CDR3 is CASSSERVQRPRF. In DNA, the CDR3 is TGTGCCAGCAGCTCCGAACGAGTTCAGAGGCCTCGCTTC. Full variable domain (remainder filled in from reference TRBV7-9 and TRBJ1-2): DTGVSQNPRHKITKRGQNVTFRCDPISEHNRLYWYRQTLGQGPEFLTYFQNEAQLEKSRLLSDRFSAERPKGSFSTLEIQRTEQGDSAMYLCASSSERVQRPRFGSGTRLTVV.

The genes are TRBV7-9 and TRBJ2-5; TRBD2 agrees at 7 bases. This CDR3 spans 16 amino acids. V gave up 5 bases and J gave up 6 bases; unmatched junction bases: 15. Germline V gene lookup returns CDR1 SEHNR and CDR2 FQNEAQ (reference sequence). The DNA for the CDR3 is TGTGCCAGCAGCGCCTCTCTAGCGGCAGATGTGAAGACCCAGTACTTC. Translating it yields CASSASLAADVKTQYF.

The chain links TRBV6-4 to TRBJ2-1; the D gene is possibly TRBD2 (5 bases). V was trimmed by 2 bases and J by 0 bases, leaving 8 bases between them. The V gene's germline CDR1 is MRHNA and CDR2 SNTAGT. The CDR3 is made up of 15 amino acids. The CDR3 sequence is CASSDESGSYNEQFF. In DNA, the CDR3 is TGTGCCAGCAGTGACGAGAGCGGCTCCTACAATGAGCAGTTCTTC.

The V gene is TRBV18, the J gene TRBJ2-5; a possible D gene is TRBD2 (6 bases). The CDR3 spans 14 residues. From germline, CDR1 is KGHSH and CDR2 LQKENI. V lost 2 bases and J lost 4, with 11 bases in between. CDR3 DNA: TGTGCCAGCTCACCAGGCGGGGTCCGAGAGACCCAGTACTTC. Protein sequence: CASSPGGVRETQYF.

CDR3 loop: CASSPTWGANTGELFF. CDR3 nucleotide sequence: TGTGCCAGCAGCCCCACGTGGGGGGCGAACACCGGGGAGCTGTTTTTT. The rearrangement links TRBV13 to TRBJ2-2, with D tentatively TRBD2 (6 bases). V was cut by 5 bases and J by 0 bases, with 13 bases left in between. Per germline, CDR1 PRHDT and CDR2 FYEKMQ (reference sequence). The length of the CDR3 is 16 residues.

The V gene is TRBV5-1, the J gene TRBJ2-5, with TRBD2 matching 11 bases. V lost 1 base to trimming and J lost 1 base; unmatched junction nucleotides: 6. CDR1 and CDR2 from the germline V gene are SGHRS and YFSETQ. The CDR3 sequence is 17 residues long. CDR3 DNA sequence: TGCGCCAGCAGCTTGCCAGGGACTAGCGGAATCCAAGAGACCCAGTACTTC. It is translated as CASSLPGTSGIQETQYF.

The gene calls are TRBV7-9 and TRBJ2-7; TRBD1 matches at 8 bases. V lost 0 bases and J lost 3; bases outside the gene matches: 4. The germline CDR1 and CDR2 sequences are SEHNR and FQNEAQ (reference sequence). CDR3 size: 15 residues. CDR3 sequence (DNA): TGTGCCAGCAGCTTAGCGGCAGGGGGCTTCTACGAGCAGTACTTC. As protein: CASSLAAGGFYEQYF.

As DNA, the CDR3 is TGTGCCAGCAGCTTCTATAACACTGAAGCTTTCTTT. Its translation is CASSFYNTEAFF. The chain uses TRBV7-2 and TRBJ1-1; D remains unclear. Germline-derived CDR1 and CDR2 are SGHTA and FQGNSA. This CDR3 comprises 12 residues. Deletions cut 3 bases from V and 2 bases from J, with 4 bases between.

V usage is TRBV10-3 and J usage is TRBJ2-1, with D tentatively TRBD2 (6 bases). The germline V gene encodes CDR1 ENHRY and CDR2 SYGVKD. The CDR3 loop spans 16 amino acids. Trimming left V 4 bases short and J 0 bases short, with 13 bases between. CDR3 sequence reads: CAISGGSGSSYNEQFF. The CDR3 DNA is TGTGCCATCAGTGGTGGTAGCGGTAGCTCCTACAATGAGCAGTTCTTC.

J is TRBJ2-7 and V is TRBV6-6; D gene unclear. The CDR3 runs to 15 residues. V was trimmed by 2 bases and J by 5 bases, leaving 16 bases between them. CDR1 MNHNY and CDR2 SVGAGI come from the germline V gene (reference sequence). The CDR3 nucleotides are TGTGCCAGCAGTTACGGTCCTCTTCCTTTAGACGAGCAGTACTTC. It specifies CASSYGPLPLDEQYF.

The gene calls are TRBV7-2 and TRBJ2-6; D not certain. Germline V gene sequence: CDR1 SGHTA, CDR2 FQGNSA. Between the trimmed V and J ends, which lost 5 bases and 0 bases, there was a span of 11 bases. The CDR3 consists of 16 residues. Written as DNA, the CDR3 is TGTGCCAGCAGCCTAGACGCGCACTCTGGGGCCAACGTCCTGACTTTC. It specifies CASSLDAHSGANVLTF.

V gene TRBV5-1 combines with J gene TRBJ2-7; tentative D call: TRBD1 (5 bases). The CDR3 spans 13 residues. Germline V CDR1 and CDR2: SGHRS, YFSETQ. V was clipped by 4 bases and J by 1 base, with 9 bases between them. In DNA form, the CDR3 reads TGCGCCAGCAGCGGGGCAGGGTCCTACGAGCAGTACTTC. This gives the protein CASSGAGSYEQYF. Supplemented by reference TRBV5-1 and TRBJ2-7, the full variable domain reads KAGVTQTPRYLIKTRGQQVTLSCSPISGHRSVSWYQQTPGQGLQFLFEYFSETQRNKGNFPGRFSGRQFSNSRSEMNVSTLELGDSALYLCASSGAGSYEQYFGPGTRLTVT.

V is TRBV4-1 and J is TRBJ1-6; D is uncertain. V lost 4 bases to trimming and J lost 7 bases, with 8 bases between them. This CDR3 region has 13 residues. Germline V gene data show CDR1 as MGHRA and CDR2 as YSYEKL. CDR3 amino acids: CASSPAGNSPLHF. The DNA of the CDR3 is TGCGCCAGCAGCCCAGCGGGGAATTCACCCCTCCACTTT.

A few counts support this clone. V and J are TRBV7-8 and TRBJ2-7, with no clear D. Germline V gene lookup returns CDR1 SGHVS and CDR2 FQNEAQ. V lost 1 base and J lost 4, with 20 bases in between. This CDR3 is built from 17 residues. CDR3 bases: TGTGCCAGCAGCTTAGACGACTGGCTGACCATGGATTACGAGCAGTACTTC. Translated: CASSLDDWLTMDYEQYF.

CDR3 sequence: CASSVARGYATQYF. The CDR3 DNA sequence: TGCGCCAGCAGTGTTGCCAGGGGGTATGCGACCCAGTACTTC. This chain uses TRBV10-2 with TRBJ2-5; the match to TRBD1 covers 7 bases. CDR1 is WSHSY and CDR2 is SAAADI in the germline V gene. The CDR3 runs to 14 residues. J was trimmed by 7 bases and V by 4 bases; bases with no gene match: 9.